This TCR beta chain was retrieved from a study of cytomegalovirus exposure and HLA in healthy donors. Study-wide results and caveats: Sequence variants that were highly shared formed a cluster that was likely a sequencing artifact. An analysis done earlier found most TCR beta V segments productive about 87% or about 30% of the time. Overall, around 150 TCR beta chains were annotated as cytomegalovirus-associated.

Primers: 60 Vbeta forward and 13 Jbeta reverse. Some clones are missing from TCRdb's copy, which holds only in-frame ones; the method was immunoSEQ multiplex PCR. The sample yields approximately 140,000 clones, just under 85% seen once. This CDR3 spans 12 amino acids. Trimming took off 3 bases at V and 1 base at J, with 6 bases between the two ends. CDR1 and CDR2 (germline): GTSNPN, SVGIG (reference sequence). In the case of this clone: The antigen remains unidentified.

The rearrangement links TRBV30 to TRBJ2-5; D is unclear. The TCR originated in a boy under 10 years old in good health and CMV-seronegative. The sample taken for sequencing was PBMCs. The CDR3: CAWRYPQETQYF. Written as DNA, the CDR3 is TGTGCCTGGAGGTATCCCCAAGAGACCCAGTACTTC.